The T cell receptor beta chain described here comes from a study of CD8+ T cells in alopecia areata. Study information: Severity among treated patients was scored by the percentage of scalp area affected. Study findings and constraints: Mice gave a clearer picture of TCR sharing than patients did, possibly for HLA-related reasons.

As for this clone: Its specificity is not known.

The germline V gene has CDR1 SGHNT and CDR2 YYREEE (reference sequence). The CDR3 length is 14 residues. V lost 0 bases to trimming and J lost 2 bases, with 8 bases between them. Extracted RNA was reverse transcribed, and the resulting cDNA served as sequencing template. Generated by immunoSEQ multiplex PCR, the TCRdb table keeps only in-frame clones and is missing some. The repertoire holds around 290,000 clones, with about three fifths as singletons. The treatment here: oral pan-JAK inhibitor, 5-10 mg twice daily. This TCR was sampled from a human donor with alopecia areata. The source material was CD4+ T cells sorted from blood, sampled at week 24, from a patient treated with tofacitinib. The chain uses TRBV5-4 and TRBJ2-5; unclear D gene. CDR3 loop: CASSLVGSQETQYF. In DNA form, the CDR3 reads TGTGCCAGCAGCTTGGTCGGCTCTCAAGAGACCCAGTACTTC. The complete variable domain, with remaining parts taken from reference TRBV5-4 and TRBJ2-5, reads ETGVTQSPTHLIKTRGQQVTLRCSSQSGHNTVSWYQQALGQGPQFIFQYYREEENGRGNFPPRFSGLQFPNYSSELNVNALELDDSALYLCASSLVGSQETQYFGPGTRLLVL.